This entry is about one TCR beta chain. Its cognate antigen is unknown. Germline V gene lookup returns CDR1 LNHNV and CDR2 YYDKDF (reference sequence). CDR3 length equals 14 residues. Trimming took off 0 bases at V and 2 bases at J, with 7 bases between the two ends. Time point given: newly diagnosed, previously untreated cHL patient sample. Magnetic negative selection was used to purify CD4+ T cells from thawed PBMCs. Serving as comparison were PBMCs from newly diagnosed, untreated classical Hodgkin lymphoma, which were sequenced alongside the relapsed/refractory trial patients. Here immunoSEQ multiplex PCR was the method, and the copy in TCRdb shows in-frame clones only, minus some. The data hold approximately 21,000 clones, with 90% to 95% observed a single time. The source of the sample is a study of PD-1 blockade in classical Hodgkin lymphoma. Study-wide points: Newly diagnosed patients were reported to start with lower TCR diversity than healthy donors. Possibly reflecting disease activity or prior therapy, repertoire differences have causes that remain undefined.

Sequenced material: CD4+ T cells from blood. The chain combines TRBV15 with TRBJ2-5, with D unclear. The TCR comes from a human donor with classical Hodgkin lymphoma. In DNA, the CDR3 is TGTGCCACCAGCAGAGATCTACAACAAGAGACCCAGTACTTC. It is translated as CATSRDLQQETQYF.